These T cell receptor beta chains were read from a single sample in a study of metastatic and nonmetastatic thyroid tumors. With MiXCR, TCRdb called clones anew from the PCR reads. The data hold about 26,000 clones, with 20% to 30% observed a single time. The sequenced sample was blood. The receptor set was obtained from a female donor with papillary thyroid cancer or a benign thyroid nodule (not recorded which). Some clones in this sample may be carry-over from other donors' samples. The CDR3 runs from the conserved cysteine through the conserved F or W. D genes are given only for firm matches. Clone size is not always given. Where it is, it says once, few, many or a class for expanded clones.

V: TRBV20-1; J: TRBJ1-2; D: TRBD1; size: medium-sized; CDR3: CSARQGQGYTF; DNA: TGCAGTGCCCGACAGGGACAAGGCTACACCTTC
V: TRBV30; J: TRBJ2-7; D: .; size: .; CDR3: CASLRNYEQYF; DNA: TGTGCCTCTCTACGAAACTACGAGCAGTACTTC
V: TRBV11-2; J: TRBJ2-2; D: TRBD2; size: many; CDR3: CASSFGLAGTGELFF; DNA: TGTGCCAGCAGCTTCGGACTAGCGGGCACCGGGGAGCTGTTTTTT
V: TRBV28; J: TRBJ1-6; D: TRBD1; size: few; CDR3: CASSFPPRTGGNSPLHF; DNA: TGTGCCAGCAGCTTTCCCCCCAGGACAGGGGGTAATTCACCCCTCCACTTT
V: TRBV28; J: TRBJ2-1; D: .; size: .; CDR3: CASSLGLTSSYNEQFF; DNA: TGTGCCAGCAGTTTGGGTCTGACTAGCTCCTACAATGAGCAGTTCTTC
V: TRBV6-5; J: TRBJ2-1; D: .; size: .; CDR3: CASSYSSTPLEQFF; DNA: TGTGCCAGCAGTTACTCATCGACTCCCCTGGAGCAGTTCTTC
V: TRBV29-1; J: TRBJ1-1; D: TRBD1; size: many; CDR3: CSCQTGEGTEAFF; DNA: TGCAGCTGCCAGACAGGGGAGGGCACTGAAGCTTTCTTT
V: TRBV5-8; J: TRBJ1-5; D: TRBD1; size: many; CDR3: CASRLGQGINQPQHF; DNA: TGTGCCAGCAGGTTAGGACAGGGGATAAATCAGCCCCAGCATTTT
V: TRBV4-2; J: TRBJ1-6; D: TRBD1; size: many; CDR3: CASSLGTGSNSPLHF; DNA: TGTGCCAGCAGCCTCGGGACAGGCAGTAATTCACCCCTCCACTTT
V: TRBV11-2; J: TRBJ2-1; D: .; size: .; CDR3: CASSLGVTLVYNEQFF; DNA: TGTGCCAGCAGCTTAGGGGTGACGCTTGTGTACAATGAGCAGTTCTTC
V: TRBV7-3; J: TRBJ2-6; D: .; size: .; CDR3: CASSSGNSRSNVPTF; DNA: TGTGCCAGCAGCAGTGGAAATAGTCGGTCCAACGTCCCGACTTTC
V: TRBV24-1; J: TRBJ2-1; D: TRBD2; size: few; CDR3: CATSEPGTSGYSEQFF; DNA: TGTGCCACCAGTGAGCCCGGGACTAGTGGTTACAGTGAGCAGTTCTTC
V: TRBV9; J: TRBJ2-6; D: .; size: many; CDR3: CASSVWLSGANVLTF; DNA: TGTGCCAGCAGCGTTTGGCTCTCTGGGGCCAACGTCCTGACTTTC
V: TRBV20-1; J: TRBJ1-6; D: TRBD1; size: .; CDR3: CSARDSDRGDNSPLHF; DNA: TGCAGTGCTAGAGATTCCGACAGGGGTGATAATTCACCCCTCCACTTT
V: TRBV20-1; J: TRBJ1-1; D: .; size: few; CDR3: CSARDPGGGSYSEAFF; DNA: TGCAGTGCTAGAGACCCGGGCGGGGGCAGTTATTCTGAAGCTTTCTTT
V: TRBV7-9; J: TRBJ2-5; D: .; size: .; CDR3: CASRQAGAEQETQYF; DNA: TGTGCCAGCAGACAAGCTGGAGCGGAACAAGAGACCCAGTACTTC
V: TRBV20-1; J: TRBJ1-1; D: .; size: .; CDR3: CSAISMNTEAFF; DNA: TGCAGTGCTATCAGTATGAACACTGAAGCTTTCTTT
V: TRBV4-1; J: TRBJ2-1; D: .; size: .; CDR3: CASSQSVNEQFF; DNA: TGCGCCAGCAGCCAATCGGTGAATGAGCAGTTCTTC
V: TRBV7-2; J: TRBJ2-7; D: TRBD2; size: .; CDR3: CASSLGDYRYEQYF; DNA: TGTGCCAGCAGCTTAGGGGACTACCGCTACGAGCAGTACTTC
V: TRBV28; J: TRBJ1-6; D: .; size: medium-sized; CDR3: CASSLFQNTYNSPLHF; DNA: TGTGCCAGCAGTTTATTTCAGAACACCTATAATTCACCCCTCCACTTT
V: TRBV7-6; J: TRBJ2-3; D: .; size: .; CDR3: CASSLGVGRLQYF; DNA: TGTGCCAGCAGCTTAGGAGTCGGGAGACTGCAGTATTTT
V: TRBV11-2; J: TRBJ1-2; D: .; size: .; CDR3: CASSLAGHGGYTF; DNA: TGTGCCAGCAGCCTAGCGGGACACGGCGGCTACACCTTC
V: TRBV10-3; J: TRBJ1-1; D: .; size: few; CDR3: CAISGDRSEAFF; DNA: TGTGCCATCAGTGGGGACCGGTCTGAAGCTTTCTTT
V: TRBV27; J: TRBJ1-6; D: .; size: .; CDR3: CASSFRASISLHF; DNA: TGTGCCAGCAGTTTTAGGGCGAGCATTTCCCTCCACTTT
V: TRBV30; J: TRBJ1-2; D: .; size: medium-sized; CDR3: CAWRTGKNYGYTF; DNA: TGTGCCTGGAGGACCGGGAAGAACTATGGCTACACCTTC
V: TRBV10-3; J: TRBJ1-2; D: .; size: .; CDR3: CAISEKVIENYGYTF; DNA: TGTGCCATCAGTGAGAAGGTGATTGAGAACTATGGCTACACCTTC
V: TRBV29-1; J: TRBJ2-4; D: .; size: many; CDR3: CSAETGLAKNIQYF; DNA: TGCAGCGCCGAGACAGGTCTAGCCAAAAACATTCAGTACTTC
V: TRBV2; J: TRBJ2-3; D: TRBD2; size: many; CDR3: CASSPRATSGLTDTQYF; DNA: TGTGCCAGCAGTCCTCGCGCAACTAGCGGGCTCACAGATACGCAGTATTTT
V: TRBV5-1; J: TRBJ1-1; D: .; size: once; CDR3: CTSSLGRWNTEAFF; DNA: TGCACCAGCAGCTTGGGAAGATGGAACACTGAAGCTTTCTTT
V: TRBV7-2; J: TRBJ2-1; D: TRBD2; size: many; CDR3: CASSSLAGAGREQFF; DNA: TGTGCCAGCAGCTCACTAGCGGGGGCGGGGAGGGAGCAGTTCTTC
V: TRBV20-1; J: TRBJ1-6; D: TRBD1; size: medium-sized; CDR3: CSARSGQGNSPLHF; DNA: TGCAGTGCTAGATCCGGACAGGGTAATTCACCCCTCCACTTT
V: TRBV5-6; J: TRBJ2-7; D: .; size: many; CDR3: CASSIGQPYEQYF; DNA: TGTGCCAGCAGCATCGGACAGCCTTACGAGCAGTACTTC